This is a list of T cell receptor beta chains from one sample in a study of beta chain features in type 1 diabetes. Data came from immunoSEQ multiplex PCR; TCRdb stores just in-frame clones and leaves some out. The data contain 240,000 or so clones, over 11% of them seen just once; the ten biggest clones take up about 0.02%. The material sequenced was naive CD4+ T cells from blood. The receptors come from a man aged 25 to 40 with type 1 diabetes. CDR3s include the opening cysteine and the closing phenylalanine or tryptophan. D genes are given only for firm matches. The size entry is marked missing in some rows and otherwise reads once, few, many or a size class.

cdr3_aa | cdr3_nt | j_call | d_call | v_call | clone_size
CASSPGLVVEQYF | TGTGCCAGCTCACCGGGGCTAGTCGTAGAGCAGTACTTC | TRBJ2-7 | . | TRBV18 | .
CASSETRVSGNTIYF | TGTGCCAGCAGTGAAACGAGAGTCTCTGGAAACACCATATATTTT | TRBJ1-3 | . | TRBV2 | few
CASSVVGGSYEQYF | TGCGCCAGCAGCGTAGTGGGGGGCTCCTACGAGCAGTACTTC | TRBJ2-7 | . | TRBV5-1 | few
CAWDRGTGANVLTF | TGTGCCTGGGACAGGGGGACTGGGGCCAACGTCCTGACTTTC | TRBJ2-6 | TRBD1 | TRBV30 | few
CASSLVGLTYAPGELFF | TGTGCCAGCAGCTTGGTCGGACTAACATATGCTCCCGGGGAGCTGTTTTTT | TRBJ2-2 | . | TRBV11-2 | .
CASHPRTGGHEQYF | TGTGCCAGTCATCCCCGGACAGGGGGCCACGAGCAGTACTTC | TRBJ2-7 | TRBD1 | TRBV28 | few
CASSRGGRTEAFF | TGTGCCAGCAGCAGGGGGGGTAGGACTGAAGCTTTCTTT | TRBJ1-1 | . | TRBV7-2 | few
CASSQDASNQPQHF | TGCGCCAGCAGCCAAGATGCGAGCAATCAGCCCCAGCATTTT | TRBJ1-5 | . | TRBV4-1 | .
CASSHGSDYEQFF | TGTGCCAGCAGCCATGGGTCGGACTATGAGCAGTTCTTC | TRBJ2-1 | . | TRBV6-6 | .
CASSPGLAVNEQFF | TGTGCCAGCAGTCCGGGACTAGCGGTCAATGAGCAGTTCTTC | TRBJ2-1 | TRBD2 | TRBV27 | few
CASTPGWGLQETQYF | TGTGCCAGCACCCCCGGGTGGGGGCTCCAAGAGACCCAGTACTTC | TRBJ2-5 | . | TRBV6-5 | .
CASSVAPGASYGYTF | TGTGCCAGCAGCGTAGCACCTGGGGCGAGCTATGGCTACACCTTC | TRBJ1-2 | . | TRBV9 | .
CASSAHSGGTEAFF | TGCGCCAGCAGCGCCCACAGTGGTGGGACTGAAGCTTTCTTT | TRBJ1-1 | . | TRBV5-1 | few
CAWSGPGAGNTIYF | TGTGCCTGGAGTGGGCCGGGGGCTGGAAACACCATATATTTT | TRBJ1-3 | . | TRBV30 | .
CASRGLGTGTSYEQYF | TGTGCCAGTAGAGGCCTCGGGACAGGGACTTCCTACGAGCAGTACTTC | TRBJ2-7 | TRBD1 | TRBV19 | few
CASSPTGVDTQYF | TGTGCCAGCAGCCCGACCGGAGTTGATACGCAGTATTTT | TRBJ2-3 | . | TRBV9 | few
CASIATGALNTEAFF | TGTGCCAGCATCGCGACAGGGGCCTTGAACACTGAAGCTTTCTTT | TRBJ1-1 | TRBD1 | TRBV7-9 | .
CAISESSAPYEQYF | TGTGCCATCAGTGAGTCCAGTGCACCCTACGAGCAGTACTTC | TRBJ2-7 | . | TRBV10-3 | .
CASSPTRDTYEQYF | TGTGCCAGCAGCCCTACCCGGGACACCTACGAGCAGTACTTC | TRBJ2-7 | . | TRBV7-2 | .
CASSSAGGIQPQHF | TGTGCCAGCAGTTCCGCAGGGGGGATTCAGCCCCAGCATTTT | TRBJ1-5 | TRBD1 | TRBV6-5 | few
CAWSVVEGYTEAFF | TGTGCCTGGAGTGTAGTAGAGGGCTACACTGAAGCTTTCTTT | TRBJ1-1 | . | TRBV30 | few
CASAKSGAAYEQYF | TGTGCTAGTGCCAAGTCGGGAGCCGCCTACGAGCAGTACTTC | TRBJ2-7 | . | TRBV12-5 | .
CASSPLDRVVKNIQYF | TGTGCCAGCAGCCCTTTGGACAGGGTCGTCAAAAACATTCAGTACTTC | TRBJ2-4 | TRBD1 | TRBV9 | few
CASSVNIGTGNTIYF | TGTGCCAGCAGCGTAAATATAGGGACAGGAAACACCATATATTTT | TRBJ1-3 | . | TRBV5-4 | .
CASSFRRAGPHFNEQFF | TGTGCCAGCAGCTTTAGGAGGGCAGGACCCCACTTCAATGAGCAGTTCTTC | TRBJ2-1 | . | TRBV7-9 | .
CASSSFGGQGAYEQYF | TGTGCCAGCAGCTCCTTCGGGGGACAGGGAGCCTACGAGCAGTACTTC | TRBJ2-7 | TRBD1 | TRBV14 | few
CASSLAMTNTDTQYF | TGCGCCAGCAGCTTGGCCATGACAAACACAGATACGCAGTATTTT | TRBJ2-3 | . | TRBV5-1 | .